Listed here is a single T cell receptor beta chain. This sample is part of a study of T cell changes during pregnancy in multiple sclerosis. The data were produced by immunoSEQ multiplex PCR, yet TCRdb's version contains in-frame clones alone and is incomplete. Of tens of thousands of clones listed, about nine tenths were seen once; the top ten hold more than 1.4%. Trimming pared 6 bases from V and 12 bases from J, leaving 12 bases between. The CDR3 is made up of 11 amino acids. Per the germline V gene, CDR1 is MNHEY and CDR2 is SVGAGI. This receptor was identified in a female donor with multiple sclerosis, enrolled in a pregnancy study. Here the sequenced sample was peripheral blood, taken in the third trimester of pregnancy. The chain links TRBV6-5 to TRBJ2-1, with D tentatively TRBD2 (6 bases). The CDR3: CASSRPGVQFF. The CDR3 bases are TGTGCCAGCAGCCGTCCGGGGGTGCAGTTCTTC.